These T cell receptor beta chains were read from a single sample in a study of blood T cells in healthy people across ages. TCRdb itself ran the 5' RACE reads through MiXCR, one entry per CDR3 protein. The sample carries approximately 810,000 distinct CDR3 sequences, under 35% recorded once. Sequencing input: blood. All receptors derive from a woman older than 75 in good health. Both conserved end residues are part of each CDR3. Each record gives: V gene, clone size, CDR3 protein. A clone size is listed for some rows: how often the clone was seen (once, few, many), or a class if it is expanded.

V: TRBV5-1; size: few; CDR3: CASSTPTTNYGYTF
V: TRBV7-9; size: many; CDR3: CASSLGGPTSYNSPLHF
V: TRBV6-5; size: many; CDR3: CASSFGTTNYEQYF
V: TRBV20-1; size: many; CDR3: CSAPPGGGIAKNIQYF
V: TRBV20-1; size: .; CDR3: CSARDRLAGAKGPDTQYF
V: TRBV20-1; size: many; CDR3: CSARDNSGGAKNIQYF
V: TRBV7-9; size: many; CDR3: CVSYSLAKNIQYF
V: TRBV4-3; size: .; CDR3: CASSQDPVLNTEAFF
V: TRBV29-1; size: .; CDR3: CGVGGSASYNEQFF
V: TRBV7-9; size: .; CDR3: CASSLGLWTGGPTNEKLFF
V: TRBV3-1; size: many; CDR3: CASSVTGRKYEQYF
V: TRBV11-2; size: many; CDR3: CASSLATGQVVSGANVLTF
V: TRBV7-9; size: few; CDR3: CASSLEKRGGLNEQFF
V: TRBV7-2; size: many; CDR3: CASSPRLAGAYNEQFF
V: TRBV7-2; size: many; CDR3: CASSPGTAEYEQYF
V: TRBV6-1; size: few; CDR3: CASSRDPGQYQPQHF
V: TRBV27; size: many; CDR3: CASSFRQTSYEQYF
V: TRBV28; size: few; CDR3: CASKVRARATEAFF
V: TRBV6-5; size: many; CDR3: CASFSGTGGYEQYF
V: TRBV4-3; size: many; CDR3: CASSQDPGDRRYTF
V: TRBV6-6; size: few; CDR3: CASSYSGTTNEKLFF
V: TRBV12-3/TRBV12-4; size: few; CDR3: CASSSPGQGLYF
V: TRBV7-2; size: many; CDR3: CASSFGGDKQETQYF
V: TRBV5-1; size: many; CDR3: CASSLHGVTSSDTQYF
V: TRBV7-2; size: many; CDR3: CASSLTPNYGYTF
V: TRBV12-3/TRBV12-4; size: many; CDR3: CASRISGGGADGYTF
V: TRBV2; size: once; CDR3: CASSDRGLGAFF
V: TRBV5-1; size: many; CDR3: CASSPRAGTGSHEQFF
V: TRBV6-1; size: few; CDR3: CASSEAMGGPSYNEQFF
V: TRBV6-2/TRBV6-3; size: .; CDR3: CASNPGGTSYEQYF
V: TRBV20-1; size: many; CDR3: CSARASGGGPRDNEQFF
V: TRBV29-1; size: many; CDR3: CSVLMNTEAFF
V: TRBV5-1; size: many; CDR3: CASSLAGGTDTQYF
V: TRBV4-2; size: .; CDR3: CASSQVLPRGRNYGYTF
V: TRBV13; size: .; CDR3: CASSLNRATVSGANVLTF
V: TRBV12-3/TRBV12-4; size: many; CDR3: CASSFSGSGTDTQYF
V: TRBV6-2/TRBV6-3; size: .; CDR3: CASSRTTSGGIYEQYF
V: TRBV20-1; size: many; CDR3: CSARVGAGYNEQFF
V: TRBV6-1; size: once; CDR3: CASSARTSGGTNEQYF
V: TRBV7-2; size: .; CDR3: CASSLKAGAPVEQYF
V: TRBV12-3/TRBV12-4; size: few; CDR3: CASSADRGLEKLFF
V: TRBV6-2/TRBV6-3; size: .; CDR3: CASNPGRNTEAFF
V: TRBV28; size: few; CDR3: CASSPTKQGSNQPQHF
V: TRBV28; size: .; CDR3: CASTPGGGASFADTQYF
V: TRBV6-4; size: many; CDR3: CASSERRHTDTQYF
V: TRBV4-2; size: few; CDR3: CASSPGLAGGQGDTQYF
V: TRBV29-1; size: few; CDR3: CSVPKSGDGYTF
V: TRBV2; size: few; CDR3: CASNKDGEETQFF
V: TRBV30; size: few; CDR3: CAWTRDGPRNIQYF
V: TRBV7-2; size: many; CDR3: CASSLRSGAGETQYF
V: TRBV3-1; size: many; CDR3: CASSQEESGYTF
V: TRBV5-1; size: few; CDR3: CASSALTGAVSTGERFF
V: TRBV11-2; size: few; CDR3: CASSIHINEQFF
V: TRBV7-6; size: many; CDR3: CASTDTQYF
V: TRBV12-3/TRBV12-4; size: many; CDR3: CASSPRGALAFF